The source of this T cell receptor (beta chain) is a study of radiation and T cells in renal cell carcinoma (dated by TCRdb to the early 2020s). At the level of the whole study: Samples were obtained from a clinical trial, in which 15 Gy stereotactic body radiation therapy was delivered to primary renal cell carcinomas and nephrectomy was performed 4 weeks later. Across all 50 or so samples, several million unique CDR3 nucleotide sequences, encoding 2,658,974 unique CDR3 amino acid sequences, were identified. In total, about 50 samples, comprising some 25 tumors and approximately 27 peripheral blood samples, were subjected to TCR beta sequencing. Overall study results and their limits: Tracking of blood repertoire dynamics stopped at roughly 29 days after treatment, with no follow-up past that point. Top tumor clonotypes rose in blood from baseline to 2 weeks post-radiation, then contracted by 4 weeks, suggesting transient expansion of tumor-resident clones. Effects of radiation dose or scheduling on the TCR repertoire could not be addressed with the single-armed trial design. Because pretreatment tumor biopsies were not available, the baseline intratumoral presence of clonotypes could not be determined.

A word on this clone: Which antigen it targets is not known. No base quality information exists; no much larger clone differs at one position.

The sample's time point label, in plain terms: baseline pretreatment blood. The treatment or condition label on this specimen signifies: 15 Gy SBRT to primary tumor, nephrectomy 4 weeks later. To follow tumor-enriched clonotypes, serial peripheral blood was collected from radiation-treated patients at baseline and at 2 weeks and 4 weeks after SBRT. Renal cell carcinoma with clear cell pathology was present in all patients. The QIAamp DNA Blood Mini Kit (Qiagen) was used to prepare genomic DNA for TCR sequencing. The analyses included only samples that passed all quality control checks. According to the germline V gene, CDR1 reads LGHNA and CDR2 reads YNFKEQ. V was cut back by 1 base and J by 0 bases, leaving a gap of 7 bases between them. The CDR3 holds 14 amino acids from the cysteine to the phenylalanine. The only DNA kept is the CDR3, 42 bases in frame from the first base. TCR beta libraries were generated from genomic DNA with the immunoSEQ kit, following the manufacturer's recommendations. To prepare the libraries, a first multiplex PCR with proprietary primers was run, followed by a second PCR that added unique barcodes, and a bead cleanup was done after each round. Each sample batch included a kit-provided positive control reaction and a negative control reaction. The final libraries were assessed on an Agilent 4200 TapeStation D1000 ScreenTape, pooled by volume, and quantified by qPCR. Sequencing was performed on an Illumina NextSeq500 with a MidOutput 150-cycle cartridge, and 156 Read1 and 15 Index1 cycles were run with kit custom primers. The pooled library was loaded at roughly 1 pM, with an approximately 20% PhiX control spiked in. The original pipeline was this. Vendor-processed data were analyzed in R, and a clonotype was defined as all T cells sharing the same CDR3 nucleotide sequence. In the clone abundance analyses, frequencies in each sample were normalized to that sample's 10,000 most abundant clones. Public T cell clones, averaging fewer than five per sample, were removed before analysis. Tumor-enriched clonotypes and baseline blood-enriched clonotypes were defined as those with an abundance difference of at least 32-fold between compartments. Clonotypes expanded or contracted between blood time points were identified with a beta-binomial differential abundance model. Tumor-blood repertoire similarity was measured with the Baroni-Urbani and Buser coefficient, and group comparisons used two-tailed Wilcoxon tests in R. Drawn from immuneACCESS, this table holds only the in-frame rearrangements with V and J called that TCRdb kept. Clones are partly lost; checked studies trace under half to an unresolved V gene and leave the rest unexplained. The V and J calls and the clone size are those of that table, but D and trimming were determined from the DNA. Here the sample has approximately 150,000 clones; 88% occur a single time. Of the sample, around 4% falls within the top ten clones.

This sequence uses TRBV4-2 and TRBJ2-7, with TRBD1 as a weak D call on 5 bases. The clonotype originates from a woman between 70 and 85 years old with renal cell carcinoma. Sequencing used blood, obtained from a patient whose treatment included radiotherapy and nephrectomy. The CDR3 region has the sequence CASSQGTNSYEQYF. DNA sequence: TGTGCCAGCAGCCAAGGGACAAACTCCTACGAGCAGTACTTC.